One sample yielded the 5 T cell receptor beta chains listed below, sequenced in a study of OX40 agonist ivuxolimab in advanced cancers. The library was produced with the immunoSEQ multiplex PCR assay. TCRdb took this table from immuneACCESS and kept in-frame rearrangements with V and J called. Such tables lack part of the clones; where checked against another copy, unresolved V genes explain under half of the gap, and the rest is unexplained. This sample holds fewer than 25,000 clones; approximately 83% were observed only once. Clones ranked in the top ten supply just over 35% of the sample. Source: CD4+ or CD8+ T cells sorted from blood, taken in a trial of the OX40 agonist ivuxolimab. The receptor source for this set is an adult with an advanced solid tumor such as melanoma, head and neck, liver or kidney cancer.

This rearrangement joins TRBV27 to TRBJ2-7; the D gene is possibly TRBD1 (5 bases). V was trimmed by 0 bases and J by 2 bases, leaving 11 bases between them. There are 15 residues in the CDR3. In germline, CDR1 is MNHEY, CDR2 SMNVEV (reference sequence). The CDR3 DNA reads as TGTGCCAGCAGTTTATCAGGGGATCCTCCCTACGAGCAGTACTTC. This sequence encodes CASSLSGDPPYEQYF.

CDR3: CASSLGGNLNSPLHF. The CDR3 DNA reads TGTGCCAGCAGTTTGGGGGGCAACCTTAATTCACCCCTCCACTTT. The chain has TRBV27 and TRBJ1-6; possibly TRBD1 for D (6 bases). V was clipped by 3 bases and J by 6 bases, with 12 bases between them. CDR3 size: 15 residues. The V gene's germline CDR1 is MNHEY and CDR2 SMNVEV (reference sequence).

This chain links TRBV7-2 with TRBJ1-1; 8 positions agree with TRBD1. The CDR3 consists of 13 residues. Trimming cost V 5 bases and J 4 bases; bases outside gene matches: 3. From germline, CDR1 is SGHTA and CDR2 FQGNSA. The CDR3 bases are TGTGCCAGCAGCCAGGGGGCCGGCACTGAAGCTTTCTTT. Translated, it gives CASSQGAGTEAFF.

The chain is built from TRBV27 and TRBJ1-1, with 9 bases identical to TRBD1. Germline trimming cut 6 bases from V and 11 bases from J; bases unmatched to any gene: 16. CDR3 length: 15 residues. From germline, CDR1 is MNHEY and CDR2 SMNVEV (reference sequence). Here the CDR3 reads CASSGAPGQGRLAFF. The CDR3, as DNA: TGTGCCAGCAGCGGAGCCCCTGGACAGGGGAGGTTGGCTTTCTTT.

V gene TRBV2 combines with J gene TRBJ1-1; D gene ambiguous. CDR3 length: 15 residues. The V and J ends lost 3 bases and 3 bases respectively, with 14 bases between them. Germline assignment: CDR1 SNHLY and CDR2 FYNNEI. The CDR3 sequence: CASSDGLLGYTEAFF. The CDR3 DNA reads as TGTGCCAGCAGTGATGGACTACTTGGGTACACTGAAGCTTTCTTT.